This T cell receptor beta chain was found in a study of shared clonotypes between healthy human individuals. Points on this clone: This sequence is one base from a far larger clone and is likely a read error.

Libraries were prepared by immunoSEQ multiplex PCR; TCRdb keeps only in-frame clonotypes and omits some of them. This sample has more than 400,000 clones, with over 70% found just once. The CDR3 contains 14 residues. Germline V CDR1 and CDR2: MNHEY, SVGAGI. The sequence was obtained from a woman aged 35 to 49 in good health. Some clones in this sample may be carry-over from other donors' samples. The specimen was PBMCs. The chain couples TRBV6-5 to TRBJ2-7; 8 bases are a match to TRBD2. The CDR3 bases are TGTGACAGCAGCCGGAGCAGCGGGAGTTGGGAGCAGTACTTC. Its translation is CDSSRSSGSWEQYF.